This T cell receptor beta chain originates from a study of T cells in Graves' hyperthyroidism and ophthalmopathy. General study points: Most clonotypes expanded in the thyroid (above 0.001) were also present in blood.

RNA transcripts provided the source from which TCR beta CDR3 regions were amplified. Primed by the HTBI set, a first-round RT-PCR was run on the TCR CDR3. TCRdb re-called the multiplex PCR reads with MiXCR, one entry per CDR3 protein. The table shows 600,000 to 650,000 distinct CDR3 sequences, with 15% to 20% occurring only once. A note on this clonotype: Its specificity is not known.

The TCR comes from a woman aged 25 to 39 with Graves' hyperthyroidism. The sequenced material came from blood.

The CDR3: CASSLEDREKLFF. The CDR3 DNA reads TGTGCCAGCAGTTTAGAGGACAGGGAAAAACTGTTTTTT. This rearrangement joins TRBV28 to TRBJ1-4; 7 bases align to TRBD1. Germline-derived CDR1 and CDR2 are MDHEN and SYDVKM. Losses at the gene ends were 2 bases for V and 8 bases for J; bases not matched to a gene: 2. This CDR3 has 13 residues.